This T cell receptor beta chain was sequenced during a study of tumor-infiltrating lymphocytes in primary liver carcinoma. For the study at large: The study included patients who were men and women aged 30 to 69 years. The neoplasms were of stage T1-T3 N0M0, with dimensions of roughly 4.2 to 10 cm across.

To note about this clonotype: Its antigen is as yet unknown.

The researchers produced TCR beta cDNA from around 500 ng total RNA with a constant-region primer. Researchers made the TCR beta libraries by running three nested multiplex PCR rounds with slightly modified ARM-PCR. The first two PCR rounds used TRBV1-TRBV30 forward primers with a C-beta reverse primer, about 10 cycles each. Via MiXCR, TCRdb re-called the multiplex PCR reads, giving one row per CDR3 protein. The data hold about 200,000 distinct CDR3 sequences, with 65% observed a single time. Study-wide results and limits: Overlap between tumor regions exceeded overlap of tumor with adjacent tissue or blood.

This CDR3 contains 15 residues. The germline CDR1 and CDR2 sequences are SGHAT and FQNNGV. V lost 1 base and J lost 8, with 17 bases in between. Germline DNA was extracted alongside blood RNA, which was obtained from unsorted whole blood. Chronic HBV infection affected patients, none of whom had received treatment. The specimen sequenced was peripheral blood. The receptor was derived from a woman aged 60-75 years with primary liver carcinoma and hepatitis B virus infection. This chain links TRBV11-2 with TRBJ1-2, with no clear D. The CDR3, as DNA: TGTGCCAGCAGCTTAGTACAACTAAGCAGAGGCGGCTACACCTTC. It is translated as CASSLVQLSRGGYTF.